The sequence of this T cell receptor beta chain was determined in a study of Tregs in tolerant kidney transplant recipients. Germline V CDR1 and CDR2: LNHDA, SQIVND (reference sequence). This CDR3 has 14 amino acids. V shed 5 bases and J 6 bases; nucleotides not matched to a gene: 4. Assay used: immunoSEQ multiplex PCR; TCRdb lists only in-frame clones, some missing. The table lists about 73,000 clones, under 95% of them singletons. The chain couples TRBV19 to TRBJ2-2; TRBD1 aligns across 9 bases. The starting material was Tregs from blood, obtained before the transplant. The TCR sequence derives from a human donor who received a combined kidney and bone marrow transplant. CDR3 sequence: CASSPRQGAGELFF. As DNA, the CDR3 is TGTGCCAGTAGTCCCCGACAGGGGGCCGGGGAGCTGTTTTTT.